These 2 T cell receptor beta chains were sequenced from one sample in a study of blood T cell repertoires in COVID-19. This table comes from immunoSEQ multiplex PCR, and its TCRdb copy is limited to in-frame clones, with some not included. This table has 70,000 to 95,000 clones, more than 90% appearing once. The sample was peripheral blood. All receptors derive from a human donor with active COVID-19. The donor label of this sample is uncertain.

This clone appeared once. V is TRBV11-3 and J is TRBJ2-3; TRBD2 matches at 10 bases. Per germline, CDR1 SGHNT and CDR2 YENEEA. This CDR3 has 15 residues. The trim removed 5 bases at V and 1 base at J, leaving 3 bases unmatched. The CDR3 sequence: CASSPGLAGTDTQYF. In DNA, the CDR3 is TGTGCCAGCAGCCCAGGACTAGCGGGCACAGATACGCAGTATTTT.

This clone was seen just once. The junction departs from the called germline gene at one end, perhaps through a read error. V is TRBV25-1 and J is TRBJ2-6; 8 bases line up with TRBD1. CDR1 is MGHDK, CDR2 SYGVNS, per germline. CDR3 length: 16 amino acids. CDR3 DNA sequence: TGTGCCAGCAGTGAATTGGACAGGGCTGGTGCCAACGTCCTGACTTTC. Its translation is CASSELDRAGANVLTF.